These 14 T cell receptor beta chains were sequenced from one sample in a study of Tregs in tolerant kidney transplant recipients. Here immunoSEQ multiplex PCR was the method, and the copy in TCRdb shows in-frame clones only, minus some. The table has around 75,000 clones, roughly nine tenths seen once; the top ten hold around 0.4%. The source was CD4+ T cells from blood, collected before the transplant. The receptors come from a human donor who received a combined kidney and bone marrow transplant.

The CDR3: CASSWTGAGEQYF. CDR3 DNA sequence: TGTGCCAGCAGTTGGACAGGGGCCGGCGAGCAGTACTTC. V and J are TRBV28 and TRBJ2-7; 9 bases map to TRBD1. The V gene's germline CDR1 is MDHEN and CDR2 SYDVKM. J lost 6 bases, V lost 4 bases, and 4 bases had no gene match. The CDR3 is made up of 13 amino acids. The variable domain in full, completed from reference TRBV28 and TRBJ2-7, reads DVKVTQSSRYLVKRTGEKVFLECVQDMDHENMFWYRQDPGLGLRLIYFSYDVKMKEKGDIPEGYSVSREKKERFSLILESASTNQTSMYLCASSWTGAGEQYFGPGTRLTVT.

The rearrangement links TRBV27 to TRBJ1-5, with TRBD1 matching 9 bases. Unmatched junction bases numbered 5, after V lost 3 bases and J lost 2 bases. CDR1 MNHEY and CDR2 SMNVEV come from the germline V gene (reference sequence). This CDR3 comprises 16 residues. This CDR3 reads CASSFTTGGGNQPQHF. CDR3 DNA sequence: TGTGCCAGCAGTTTCACGACAGGGGGAGGCAATCAGCCCCAGCATTTT.

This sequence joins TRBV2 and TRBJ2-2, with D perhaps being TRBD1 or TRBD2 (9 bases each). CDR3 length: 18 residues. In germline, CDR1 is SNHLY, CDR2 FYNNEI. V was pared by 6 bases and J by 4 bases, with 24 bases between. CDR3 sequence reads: CASRRGQGLLAGTGELFF. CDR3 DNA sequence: TGTGCCAGCAGAAGGGGACAGGGCTTACTAGCGGGCACCGGGGAGCTGTTTTTT.

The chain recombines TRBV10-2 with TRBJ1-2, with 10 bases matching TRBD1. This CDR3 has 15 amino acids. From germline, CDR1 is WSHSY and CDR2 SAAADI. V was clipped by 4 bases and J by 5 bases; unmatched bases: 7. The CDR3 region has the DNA TGCGCCAGCAGTGGAGGGACAGGGGTGAGGTATGGCTACACCTTC. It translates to CASSGGTGVRYGYTF.

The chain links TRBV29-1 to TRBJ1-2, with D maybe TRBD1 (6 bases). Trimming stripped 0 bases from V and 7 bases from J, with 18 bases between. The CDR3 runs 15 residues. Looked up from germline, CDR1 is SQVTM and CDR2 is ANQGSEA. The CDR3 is CSVEEVTGNSFGYTF. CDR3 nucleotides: TGCAGCGTTGAAGAAGTTACAGGGAATTCGTTTGGCTACACCTTC.

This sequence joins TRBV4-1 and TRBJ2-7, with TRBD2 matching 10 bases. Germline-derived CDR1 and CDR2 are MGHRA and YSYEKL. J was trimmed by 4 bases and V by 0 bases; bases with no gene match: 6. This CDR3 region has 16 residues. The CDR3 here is CASSQDWGLASYEQYF. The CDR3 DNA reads TGCGCCAGCAGCCAAGATTGGGGACTAGCGTCGTACGAGCAGTACTTC.

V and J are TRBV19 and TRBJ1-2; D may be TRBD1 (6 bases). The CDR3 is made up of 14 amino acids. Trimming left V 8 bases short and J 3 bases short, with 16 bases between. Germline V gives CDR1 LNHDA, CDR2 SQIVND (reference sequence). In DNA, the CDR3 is TGTGCCAGTGGGTCCGGACAGCTTTACTATGGCTACACCTTC. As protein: CASGSGQLYYGYTF.

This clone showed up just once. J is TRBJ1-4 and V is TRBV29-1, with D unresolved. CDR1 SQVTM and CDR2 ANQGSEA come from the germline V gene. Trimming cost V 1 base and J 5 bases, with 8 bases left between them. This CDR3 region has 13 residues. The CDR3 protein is CSVEVQENEKLFF. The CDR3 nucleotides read TGCAGCGTTGAAGTGCAGGAAAATGAAAAACTGTTTTTT.

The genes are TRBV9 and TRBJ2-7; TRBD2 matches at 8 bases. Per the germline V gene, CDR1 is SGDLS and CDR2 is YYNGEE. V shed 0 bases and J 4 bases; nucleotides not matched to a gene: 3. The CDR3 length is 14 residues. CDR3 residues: CASSVGGTRYEQYF. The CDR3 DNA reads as TGTGCCAGCAGCGTAGGTGGGACTAGATACGAGCAGTACTTC.

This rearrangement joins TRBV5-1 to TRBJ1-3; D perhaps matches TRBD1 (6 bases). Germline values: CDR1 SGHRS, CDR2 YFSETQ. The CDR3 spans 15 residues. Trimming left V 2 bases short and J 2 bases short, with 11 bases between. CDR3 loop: CASSFFGDTGNTIYF. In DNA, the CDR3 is TGCGCCAGCAGCTTCTTTGGGGACACTGGAAACACCATATATTTT.

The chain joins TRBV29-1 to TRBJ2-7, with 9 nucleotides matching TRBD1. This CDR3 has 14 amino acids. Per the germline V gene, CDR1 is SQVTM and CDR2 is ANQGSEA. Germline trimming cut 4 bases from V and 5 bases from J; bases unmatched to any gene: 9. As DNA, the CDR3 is TGCAGCGTTGTCTACAGGGGGCCCCCGGACGAGCAGTACTTC. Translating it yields CSVVYRGPPDEQYF.

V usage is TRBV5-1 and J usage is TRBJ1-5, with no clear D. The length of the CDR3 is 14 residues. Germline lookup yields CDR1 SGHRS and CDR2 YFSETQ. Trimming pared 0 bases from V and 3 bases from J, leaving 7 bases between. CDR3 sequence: CASSLGAPNQPQHF. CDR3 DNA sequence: TGCGCCAGCAGCTTGGGAGCTCCCAATCAGCCCCAGCATTTT.

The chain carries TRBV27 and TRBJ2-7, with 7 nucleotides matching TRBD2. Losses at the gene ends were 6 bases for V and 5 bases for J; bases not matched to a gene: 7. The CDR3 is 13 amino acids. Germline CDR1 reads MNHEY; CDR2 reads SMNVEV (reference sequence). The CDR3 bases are TGTGCCAGCAGGAGGACTAGAAAGGACGAGCAGTACTTC. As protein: CASRRTRKDEQYF.

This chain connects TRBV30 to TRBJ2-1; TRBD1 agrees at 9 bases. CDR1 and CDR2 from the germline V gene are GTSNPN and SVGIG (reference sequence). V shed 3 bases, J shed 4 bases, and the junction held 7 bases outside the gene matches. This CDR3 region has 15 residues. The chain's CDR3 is CAWRNPTGGYNEQFF. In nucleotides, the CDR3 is TGTGCCTGGAGAAACCCGACAGGGGGTTACAATGAGCAGTTCTTC.